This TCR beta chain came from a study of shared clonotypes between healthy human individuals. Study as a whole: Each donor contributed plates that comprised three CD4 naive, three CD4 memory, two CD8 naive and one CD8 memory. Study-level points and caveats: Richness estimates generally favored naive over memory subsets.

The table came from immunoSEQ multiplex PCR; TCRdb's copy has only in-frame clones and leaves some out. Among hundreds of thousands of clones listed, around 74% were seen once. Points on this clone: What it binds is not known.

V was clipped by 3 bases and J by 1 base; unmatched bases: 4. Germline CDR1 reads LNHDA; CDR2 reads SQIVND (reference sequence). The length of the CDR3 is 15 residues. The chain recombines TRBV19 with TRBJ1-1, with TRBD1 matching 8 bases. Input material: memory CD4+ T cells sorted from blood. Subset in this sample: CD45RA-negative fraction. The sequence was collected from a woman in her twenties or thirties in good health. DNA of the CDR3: TGTGCCAGTAGTATGATTGGACAGGGGAACACTGAAGCTTTCTTT. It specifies CASSMIGQGNTEAFF. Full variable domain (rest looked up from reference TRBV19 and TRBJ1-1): DGGITQSPKYLFRKEGQNVTLSCEQNLNHDAMYWYRQDPGQGLRLIYYSQIVNDFQKGDIAEGYSVSREKKESFPLTVTSAQKNPTAFYLCASSMIGQGNTEAFFGQGTRLTVV.